Included here is one T cell receptor (beta chain) sequence, with context. Its antigen is unidentified. The source of the sample is a study of primary melanoma T cells and metastatic recurrence. Study at large: These T2 to T4 primary melanomas had thickness greater than 1 mm.

Germline loops: CDR1 MDHEN, CDR2 SYDVKM. The V gene lost 2 bases and the J gene lost 10 bases, with 9 bases spanning the gap. The CDR3 consists of 12 residues. Study findings and constraints: Adding T-cell fraction to thickness reportedly best improved survival prediction.

Patients with resected primary melanoma were considered at risk of metastatic recurrence. The method was immunoSEQ multiplex PCR; TCRdb's version includes in-frame clones alone and lacks a portion of them. The repertoire holds roughly 2,500 clones, with 71% as singletons. Sample: melanoma tumor tissue. This TCR was sampled from a human donor with melanoma. The rearrangement joins TRBV28 to TRBJ2-1, with D uncertain. The CDR3 nucleotides read TGTGCCAGCAGTTTACAGACAAGGGAGCAGTTCTTC. Encoded protein: CASSLQTREQFF.